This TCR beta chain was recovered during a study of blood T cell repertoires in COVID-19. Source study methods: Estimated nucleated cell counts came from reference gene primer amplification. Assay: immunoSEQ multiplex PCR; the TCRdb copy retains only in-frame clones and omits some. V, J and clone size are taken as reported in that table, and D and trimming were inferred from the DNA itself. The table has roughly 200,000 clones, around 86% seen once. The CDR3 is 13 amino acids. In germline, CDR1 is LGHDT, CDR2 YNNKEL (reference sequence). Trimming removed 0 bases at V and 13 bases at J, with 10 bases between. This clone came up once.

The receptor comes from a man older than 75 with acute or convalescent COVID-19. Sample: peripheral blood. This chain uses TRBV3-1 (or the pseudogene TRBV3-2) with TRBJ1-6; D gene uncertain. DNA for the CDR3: TGTGCCAGCAGCCAAGATCTGCGTACGCCCCTCCACTTT. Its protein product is CASSQDLRTPLHF.